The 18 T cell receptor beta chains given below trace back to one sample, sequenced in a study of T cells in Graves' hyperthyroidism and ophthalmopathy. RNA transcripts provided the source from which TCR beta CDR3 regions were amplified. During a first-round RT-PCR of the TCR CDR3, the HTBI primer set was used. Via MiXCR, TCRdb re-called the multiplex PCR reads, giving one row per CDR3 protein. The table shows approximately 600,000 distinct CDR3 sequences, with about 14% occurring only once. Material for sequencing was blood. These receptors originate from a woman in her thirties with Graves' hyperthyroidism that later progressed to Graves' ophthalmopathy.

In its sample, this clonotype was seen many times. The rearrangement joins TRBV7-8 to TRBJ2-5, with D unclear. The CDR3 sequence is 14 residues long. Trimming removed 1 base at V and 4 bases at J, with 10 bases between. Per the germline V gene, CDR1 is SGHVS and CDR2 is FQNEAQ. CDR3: CASSLVIVLETQYF. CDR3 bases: TGTGCCAGCAGCTTAGTCATTGTGTTAGAGACCCAGTACTTC.

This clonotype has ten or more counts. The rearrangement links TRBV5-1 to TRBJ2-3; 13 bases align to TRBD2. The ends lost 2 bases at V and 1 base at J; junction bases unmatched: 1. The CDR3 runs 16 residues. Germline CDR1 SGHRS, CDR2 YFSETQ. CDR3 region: CASSFTSGRGTDTQYF. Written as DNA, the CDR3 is TGCGCCAGCAGCTTCACTAGCGGGAGGGGCACAGATACGCAGTATTTT. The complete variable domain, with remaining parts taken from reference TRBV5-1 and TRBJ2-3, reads KAGVTQTPRYLIKTRGQQVTLSCSPISGHRSVSWYQQTPGQGLQFLFEYFSETQRNKGNFPGRFSGRQFSNSRSEMNVSTLELGDSALYLCASSFTSGRGTDTQYFGPGTRLTVL.

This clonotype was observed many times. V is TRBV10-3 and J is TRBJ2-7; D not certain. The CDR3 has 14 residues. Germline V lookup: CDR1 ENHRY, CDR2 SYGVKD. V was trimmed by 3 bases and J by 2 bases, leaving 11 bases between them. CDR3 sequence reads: CAISDPPSTYEQYF. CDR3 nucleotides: TGTGCCATCAGTGACCCCCCGTCAACCTACGAGCAGTACTTC.

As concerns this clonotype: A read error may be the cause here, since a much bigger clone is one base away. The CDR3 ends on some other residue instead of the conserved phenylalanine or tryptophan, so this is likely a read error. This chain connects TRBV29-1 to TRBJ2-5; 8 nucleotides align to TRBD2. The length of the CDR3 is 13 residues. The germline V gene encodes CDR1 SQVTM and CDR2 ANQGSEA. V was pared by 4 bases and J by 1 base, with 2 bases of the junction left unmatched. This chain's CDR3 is CSVGGRPQETQYV. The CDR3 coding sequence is TGCAGCGTTGGCGGGAGGCCCCAAGAGACCCAGTACGTC.

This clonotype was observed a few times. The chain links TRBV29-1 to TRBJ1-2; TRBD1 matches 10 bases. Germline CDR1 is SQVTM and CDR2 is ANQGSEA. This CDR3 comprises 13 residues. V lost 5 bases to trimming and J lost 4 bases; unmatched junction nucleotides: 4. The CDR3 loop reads CSVSWDRGYGYTF. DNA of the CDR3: TGCAGCGTTTCCTGGGACAGGGGCTATGGCTACACCTTC.

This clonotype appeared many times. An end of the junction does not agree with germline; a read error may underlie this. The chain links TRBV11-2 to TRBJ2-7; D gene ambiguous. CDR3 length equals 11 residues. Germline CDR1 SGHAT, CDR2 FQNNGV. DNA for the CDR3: TGTGCCAGCAGTTTAGCCTACGAGCAGTACTTC. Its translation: CASSLAYEQYF.

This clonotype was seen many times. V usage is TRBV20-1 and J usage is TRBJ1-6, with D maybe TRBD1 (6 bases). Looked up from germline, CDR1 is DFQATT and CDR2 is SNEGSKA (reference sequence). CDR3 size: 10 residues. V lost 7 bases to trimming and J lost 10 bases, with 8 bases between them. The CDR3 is CSVRGSPLHF. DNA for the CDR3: TGCAGTGTTAGGGGGTCACCCCTCCACTTT.

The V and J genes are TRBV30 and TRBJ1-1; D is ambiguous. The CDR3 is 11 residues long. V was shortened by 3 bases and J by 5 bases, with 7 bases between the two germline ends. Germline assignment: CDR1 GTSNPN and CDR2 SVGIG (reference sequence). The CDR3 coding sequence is TGTGCCTGGAGGATAATAACTGAAGCTTTCTTT. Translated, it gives CAWRIITEAFF.

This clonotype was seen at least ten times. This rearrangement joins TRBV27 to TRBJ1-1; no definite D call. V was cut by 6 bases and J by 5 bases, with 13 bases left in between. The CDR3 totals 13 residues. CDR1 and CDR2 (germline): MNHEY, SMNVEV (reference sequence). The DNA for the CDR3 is TGTGCCAGCAGCAACCTTGTCGGGACTGAAGCTTTCTTT. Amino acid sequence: CASSNLVGTEAFF.

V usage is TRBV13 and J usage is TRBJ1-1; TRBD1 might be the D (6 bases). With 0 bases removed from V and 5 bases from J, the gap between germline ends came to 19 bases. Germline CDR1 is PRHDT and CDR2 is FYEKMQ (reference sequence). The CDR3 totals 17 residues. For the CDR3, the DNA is TGTGCCAGCAGCTTAGGGGCTCGGGGGGCGACGTTTACTGAAGCTTTCTTT. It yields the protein CASSLGARGATFTEAFF. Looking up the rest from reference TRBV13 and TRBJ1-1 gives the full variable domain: AAGVIQSPRHLIKEKRETATLKCYPIPRHDTVYWYQQGPGQDPQFLISFYEKMQSDKGSIPDRFSAQQFSDYHSELNMSSLELGDSALYFCASSLGARGATFTEAFFGQGTRLTVV.

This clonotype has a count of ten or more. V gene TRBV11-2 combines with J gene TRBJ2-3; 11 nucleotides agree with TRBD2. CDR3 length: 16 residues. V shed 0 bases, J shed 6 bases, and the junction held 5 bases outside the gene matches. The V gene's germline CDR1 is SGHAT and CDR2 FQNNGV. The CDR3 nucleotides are TGTGCCAGCAGCTTAGATAGCGGGGGGGGACGGGATACGCAGTATTTT. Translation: CASSLDSGGGRDTQYF.

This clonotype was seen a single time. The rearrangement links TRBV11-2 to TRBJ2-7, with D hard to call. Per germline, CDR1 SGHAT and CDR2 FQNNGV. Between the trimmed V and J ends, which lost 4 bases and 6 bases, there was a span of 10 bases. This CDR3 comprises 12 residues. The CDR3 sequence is CASSSFPSEQYF. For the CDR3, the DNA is TGTGCCAGCAGCTCATTTCCCTCCGAGCAGTACTTC. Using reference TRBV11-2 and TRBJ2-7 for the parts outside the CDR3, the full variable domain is EAGVAQSPRYKIIEKRQSVAFWCNPISGHATLYWYQQILGQGPKLLIQFQNNGVVDDSQLPKDRFSAERLKGVDSTLKIQPAKLEDSAVYLCASSSFPSEQYFGPGTRLTVT.

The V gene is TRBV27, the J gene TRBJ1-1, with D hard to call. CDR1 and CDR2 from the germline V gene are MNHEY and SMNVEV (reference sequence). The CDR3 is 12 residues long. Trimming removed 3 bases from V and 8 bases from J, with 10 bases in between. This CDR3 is CASSFRGREAFF. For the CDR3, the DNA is TGTGCCAGCAGTTTTCGTGGGCGGGAAGCTTTCTTT.

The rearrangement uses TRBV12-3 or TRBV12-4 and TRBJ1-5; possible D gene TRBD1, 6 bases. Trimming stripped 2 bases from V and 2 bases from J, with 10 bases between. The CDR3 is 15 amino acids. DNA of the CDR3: TGTGCCAGCAGTTTACAGGGGAAGGGCAATCAGCCCCAGCATTTT. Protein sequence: CASSLQGKGNQPQHF.

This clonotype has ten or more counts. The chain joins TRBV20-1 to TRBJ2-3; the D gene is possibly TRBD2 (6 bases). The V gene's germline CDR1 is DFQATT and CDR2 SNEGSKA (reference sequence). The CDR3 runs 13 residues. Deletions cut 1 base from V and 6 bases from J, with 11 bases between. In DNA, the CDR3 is TGCAGTGCTAGAGCTGGGAGCGGGGATACGCAGTATTTT. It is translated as CSARAGSGDTQYF.

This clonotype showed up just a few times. CDR3 protein: CASSNNGELFF. CDR3 in DNA: TGTGCCAGCAGCAATAACGGGGAGCTGTTTTTT. This chain connects TRBV11-3 to TRBJ2-2; no firm D call. The CDR3 is made up of 11 amino acids. Deletions cut 5 bases from V and 7 bases from J, with 5 bases between. Germline lookup yields CDR1 SGHNT and CDR2 YENEEA.

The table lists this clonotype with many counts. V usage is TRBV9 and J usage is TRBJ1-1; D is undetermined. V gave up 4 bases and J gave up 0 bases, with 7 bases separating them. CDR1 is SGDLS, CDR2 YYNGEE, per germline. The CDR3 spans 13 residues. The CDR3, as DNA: TGTGCCAGCAGCCTTCACATGAACACTGAAGCTTTCTTT. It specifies CASSLHMNTEAFF.

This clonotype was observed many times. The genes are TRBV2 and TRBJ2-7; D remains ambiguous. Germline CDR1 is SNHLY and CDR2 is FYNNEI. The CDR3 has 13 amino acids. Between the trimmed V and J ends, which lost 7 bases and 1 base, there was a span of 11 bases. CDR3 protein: CASTPYGSYEQYF. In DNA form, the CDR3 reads TGTGCCAGCACTCCATACGGTTCCTACGAGCAGTACTTC.